This T cell receptor (beta chain) was obtained from a study of CD8+CD57+ T cells in acquired aplastic anemia. The V and J ends lost 5 bases and 0 bases respectively, with 18 bases between them. The CDR3 extends over 17 amino acids. CDR1 is SGHVS, CDR2 FQNEAQ, per germline. According to the study, genomic DNA was the template for TCR beta VDJ and CDR3 profiling. TCRdb fed the reads into MiXCR, producing one record per CDR3 protein. The table records 160,000 or so distinct CDR3 sequences, roughly 48% of them present only once. Patients who underwent sequencing had shown CD8+CD57+ cell expansion by flow cytometry. When blood sampling took place, the patients had received no therapy.

The sequencing input was sorted CD4+, CD8+, or CD8+CD57+ T cells (not recorded which) from PBMCs. The genes are TRBV7-8 and TRBJ2-3; perhaps D is TRBD1 or TRBD2 (6 bases each). The clonotype originates from a human donor with aplastic anemia. CDR3 amino acids: CASSPKLQGRSTDTQYF. The CDR3 DNA reads TGTGCCAGCAGCCCCAAGCTTCAGGGGAGGAGCACAGATACGCAGTATTTT.